The 5 T cell receptor beta chains below were found in one sample sequenced in a study of CD8+ T cells in alopecia areata. cDNA prepared by RNA extraction and subsequent reverse transcription served as the template for sequencing. The table came from immunoSEQ multiplex PCR; TCRdb's copy has only in-frame clones and leaves some out. The table records over 150,000 clones, almost 65% of them present only once. The source was CD4+ T cells sorted from blood, collected at week 0. These TCRs come from a human donor with alopecia areata.

The chain combines TRBV2 with TRBJ2-3; D possibly corresponds to TRBD1 (6 bases). This CDR3 contains 12 residues. Germline lookup yields CDR1 SNHLY and CDR2 FYNNEI. V lost 11 bases and J lost 2, with 11 bases in between. CDR3 in DNA: TGTGCCGGACAGAATCTCACAGATACGCAGTATTTT. Translating it yields CAGQNLTDTQYF.

The chain combines TRBV29-1 with TRBJ1-4, with D tentatively TRBD1 (6 bases). CDR1 and CDR2 (germline): SQVTM, ANQGSEA. This CDR3 has 12 amino acids. Trimming pared 7 bases from V and 8 bases from J, leaving 14 bases between. In DNA form, the CDR3 reads TGCAGCGCCGGTGCAGGGGCCGAAAAACTGTTTTTT. Its protein is CSAGAGAEKLFF.

This clone was recorded once. V is TRBV9 and J is TRBJ1-2, with a possible D match to TRBD1 (6 bases). V was pared by 3 bases and J by 7 bases, with 19 bases between. The CDR3 contains 15 residues. Looked up from germline, CDR1 is SGDLS and CDR2 is YYNGEE. The CDR3 region is CASSAKLQGGSGYTF. Written as DNA, the CDR3 is TGTGCCAGCAGCGCCAAATTACAGGGAGGAAGTGGCTACACCTTC. Variable domain in full (rest from reference TRBV9 and TRBJ1-2): DSGVTQTPKHLITATGQRVTLRCSPRSGDLSVYWYQQSLDQGLQFLIQYYNGEERAKGNILERFSAQQFPDLHSELNLSSLELGDSALYFCASSAKLQGGSGYTFGSGTRLTVV.

This chain connects TRBV2 to TRBJ1-1; 8 positions match TRBD1. The CDR3 is made up of 12 amino acids. Trimming at V came to 6 bases and at J to 11 bases, leaving 8 bases not matched to a gene. Germline V gene lookup returns CDR1 SNHLY and CDR2 FYNNEI. CDR3 nucleotide sequence: TGTGCCAGCAGCGGACAGGGAATGAAGGCTTTCTTT. Amino acids: CASSGQGMKAFF.

The CDR3 protein is CAWSVGGPGATDTQYF. CDR3 bases: TGTGCCTGGAGTGTAGGTGGGCCCGGCGCCACAGATACGCAGTATTTT. The J gene is TRBJ2-3, the V gene TRBV30; D is unclear. Trimming removed 0 bases at V and 2 bases at J, with 15 bases between. Germline V gene data show CDR1 as GTSNPN and CDR2 as SVGIG (reference sequence). The CDR3 totals 16 residues.